The 16 T cell receptor beta chains listed next were all sequenced from one sample in a study of cytomegalovirus exposure and HLA in healthy donors. PCR amplification relied on 60 Vbeta primers (plus 13 Jbeta primers). The table came from immunoSEQ multiplex PCR; TCRdb's copy has only in-frame clones and leaves some out. Among around 190,000 clones listed, around 90% were seen once. Sequences were obtained from PBMCs. The receptors were sampled from a boy aged 2 to 10 in good health and CMV-seronegative.

The V call is TRBV5-1, the J call TRBJ2-7; TRBD1 matches at 9 bases. J lost 2 bases, V lost 2 bases, and 2 bases had no gene match. CDR3 length: 14 amino acids. Germline V gives CDR1 SGHRS, CDR2 YFSETQ. The CDR3 DNA reads TGCGCCAGCAGCTTCGGGACAGGGACCTACGAGCAGTACTTC. This encodes CASSFGTGTYEQYF.

The chain has TRBV27 and TRBJ2-7; possible D gene TRBD2, 6 bases. CDR3 length equals 13 residues. CDR1 and CDR2 from the germline V gene are MNHEY and SMNVEV (reference sequence). The ends were cut back, 6 bases at V and 3 bases at J, with 12 bases in the middle. The CDR3 coding sequence is TGTGCCAGCAGCCCTGGCGGGGTCTACGAGCAGTACTTC. This sequence encodes CASSPGGVYEQYF.

The chain combines TRBV7-3 with TRBJ2-1; perhaps TRBD2 as D (6 bases). V lost 1 base, J lost 0 bases, and 7 bases lay in between. The CDR3 is 15 amino acids. Germline V gene sequence: CDR1 SGHTA, CDR2 FQGTGA. CDR3 DNA sequence: TGTGCCAGCAGCTTAAACGGGGGCTCCTACAATGAGCAGTTCTTC. Its translation: CASSLNGGSYNEQFF.

V usage is TRBV7-9 and J usage is TRBJ2-7; D might be TRBD2 (5 bases). The CDR3 is 12 amino acids. Germline CDR1 is SEHNR and CDR2 is FQNEAQ (reference sequence). The V gene lost 5 bases and the J gene lost 2 bases, with 7 bases spanning the gap. The chain's CDR3 is CASSVSAYEQYF. In DNA form, the CDR3 reads TGTGCCAGCAGCGTTAGCGCCTACGAGCAGTACTTC. The full variable domain, completed using reference TRBV7-9 and TRBJ2-7, is DTGVSQNPRHKITKRGQNVTFRCDPISEHNRLYWYRQTLGQGPEFLTYFQNEAQLEKSRLLSDRFSAERPKGSFSTLEIQRTEQGDSAMYLCASSVSAYEQYFGPGTRLTVT.

This chain joins TRBV19 and TRBJ2-1; 9 bases line up with TRBD2. CDR3 length: 16 residues. Per germline, CDR1 LNHDA and CDR2 SQIVND (reference sequence). Trimming took 7 bases from V and 5 from J; bases not matched to a gene: 12. CDR3 amino acids: CASTPHRREGDNEQFF. Here the CDR3 DNA reads TGTGCCAGTACCCCCCACCGGCGGGAGGGGGACAATGAGCAGTTCTTC.

V usage is TRBV6-1 and J usage is TRBJ2-7, with TRBD2 identical over 11 bases. The germline gives CDR1 MNHNS, CDR2 SASEGT. The CDR3 contains 18 residues. V was clipped by 3 bases and J by 2 bases; unmatched bases: 12. The CDR3 here is CASSEASGGLRSPYEQYF. The CDR3 nucleotides are TGTGCCAGCAGTGAGGCTAGCGGGGGGCTCCGCTCTCCCTACGAGCAGTACTTC.

The chain uses TRBV28 and TRBJ1-2; TRBD1 aligns across 9 bases. V shed 3 bases and J 4 bases; nucleotides not matched to a gene: 3. Per germline, CDR1 MDHEN and CDR2 SYDVKM. The CDR3 runs 14 residues. CDR3 sequence reads: CASSFQTGGYGYTF. CDR3 bases: TGTGCCAGCAGTTTCCAGACAGGGGGCTATGGCTACACCTTC.

This chain links TRBV5-6 with TRBJ2-5; D unresolved. The CDR3 consists of 13 residues. V lost 1 base and J 2 bases, leaving 6 bases between the germline ends. Germline loops: CDR1 SGHDT, CDR2 YYEEEE. The DNA for the CDR3 is TGTGCCAGCAGCTTGTATTATCAAGAGACCCAGTACTTC. Translating it yields CASSLYYQETQYF.

The rearrangement uses TRBV28 and TRBJ2-2; 9 nucleotides align to TRBD1. V shed 2 bases and J 4 bases; nucleotides not matched to a gene: 8. This CDR3 is built from 17 residues. Germline CDR1 and CDR2: MDHEN and SYDVKM. This CDR3 is CASSLDWDRVFTGELFF. The CDR3 nucleotides read TGTGCCAGCAGTTTAGATTGGGACAGGGTGTTCACCGGGGAGCTGTTTTTT.

The gene calls are TRBV30 and TRBJ2-2; D unresolved. CDR3 length: 10 amino acids. V lost 4 bases to trimming and J lost 8 bases, with 5 bases between them. Germline CDR1 and CDR2: GTSNPN and SVGIG (reference sequence). Here the CDR3 DNA reads TGTGCCTGGAATCCTGGGGAGCTGTTTTTT. Encoded protein: CAWNPGELFF.

This clone was counted once. V and J are TRBV9 and TRBJ1-2; D uncertain. Germline CDR1 and CDR2: SGDLS and YYNGEE. Deletions cut 0 bases from V and 4 bases from J, with 13 bases between. The CDR3 spans 15 residues. The chain's CDR3 is CASSVEWALGYGYTF. CDR3 sequence (DNA): TGTGCCAGCAGCGTAGAATGGGCCTTGGGCTATGGCTACACCTTC.

This chain uses TRBV6-1 with TRBJ1-1; the D is unclear. Trimming pared 9 bases from V and 1 base from J, leaving 15 bases between. Germline V CDR1 and CDR2: MNHNS, SASEGT. This CDR3 is built from 14 residues. The CDR3 loop reads CASSLLTSNTEAFF. CDR3 DNA: TGTGCCAGTTCTCTACTGACATCGAACACTGAAGCTTTCTTT.

This chain links TRBV28 with TRBJ2-7; 7 nucleotides align to TRBD1. This CDR3 is built from 14 residues. The V gene end was trimmed by 6 bases and the J gene end by 5 bases; junction bases not matched to a gene: 10. The germline V gene encodes CDR1 MDHEN and CDR2 SYDVKM. The CDR3 loop is CASRPVTGTDEQYF. CDR3 sequence (DNA): TGTGCCAGCAGACCGGTAACCGGGACAGACGAGCAGTACTTC.

The chain carries TRBV27 and TRBJ2-7; 9 positions agree with TRBD2. CDR1 is MNHEY and CDR2 is SMNVEV in the germline V gene (reference sequence). CDR3 length: 15 residues. The trim removed 3 bases at V and 2 bases at J, leaving 5 bases unmatched. The CDR3 DNA is TGTGCCAGCAGTTTCTATCTAGCGGGGCCCTACGAGCAGTACTTC. Translated, it gives CASSFYLAGPYEQYF.

This sequence joins TRBV5-1 and TRBJ2-7; the match to TRBD1 covers 9 bases. This CDR3 comprises 14 residues. V lost 6 bases to trimming and J lost 3 bases; unmatched junction nucleotides: 7. The germline gives CDR1 SGHRS, CDR2 YFSETQ. The CDR3 protein is CASMPGQGRYEQYF. In DNA, the CDR3 is TGCGCCAGCATGCCGGGACAGGGCCGCTACGAGCAGTACTTC. Based on the CDR3 plus reference TRBV5-1 and TRBJ2-7, the full variable domain is KAGVTQTPRYLIKTRGQQVTLSCSPISGHRSVSWYQQTPGQGLQFLFEYFSETQRNKGNFPGRFSGRQFSNSRSEMNVSTLELGDSALYLCASMPGQGRYEQYFGPGTRLTVT.

CDR3 nucleotides: TGTGCCAGCAGTTTACCATTAGCGGGATACTCCTACAATGAGCAGTTCTTC. Its translation: CASSLPLAGYSYNEQFF. This chain connects TRBV28 to TRBJ2-1, with 8 bases matching TRBD2. Trimming removed 2 bases from V and 0 bases from J; junction bases left unmatched: 6. This CDR3 has 17 residues. The germline CDR1 and CDR2 sequences are MDHEN and SYDVKM. The variable domain in full, completed from reference TRBV28 and TRBJ2-1, reads DVKVTQSSRYLVKRTGEKVFLECVQDMDHENMFWYRQDPGLGLRLIYFSYDVKMKEKGDIPEGYSVSREKKERFSLILESASTNQTSMYLCASSLPLAGYSYNEQFFGPGTRLTVL.